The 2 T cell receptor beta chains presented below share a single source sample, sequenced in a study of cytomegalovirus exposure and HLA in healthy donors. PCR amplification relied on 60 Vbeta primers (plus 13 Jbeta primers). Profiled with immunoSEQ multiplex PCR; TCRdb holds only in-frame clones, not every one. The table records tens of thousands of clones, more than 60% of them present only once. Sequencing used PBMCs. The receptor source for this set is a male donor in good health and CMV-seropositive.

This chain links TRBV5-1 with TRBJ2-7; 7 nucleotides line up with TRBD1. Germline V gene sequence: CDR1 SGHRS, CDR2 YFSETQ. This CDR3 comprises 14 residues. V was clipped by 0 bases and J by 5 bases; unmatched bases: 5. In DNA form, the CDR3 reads TGCGCCAGCAGCTTGGGACAGGGTGGAGACGAGCAGTACTTC. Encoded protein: CASSLGQGGDEQYF. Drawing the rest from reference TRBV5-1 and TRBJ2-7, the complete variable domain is KAGVTQTPRYLIKTRGQQVTLSCSPISGHRSVSWYQQTPGQGLQFLFEYFSETQRNKGNFPGRFSGRQFSNSRSEMNVSTLELGDSALYLCASSLGQGGDEQYFGPGTRLTVT.

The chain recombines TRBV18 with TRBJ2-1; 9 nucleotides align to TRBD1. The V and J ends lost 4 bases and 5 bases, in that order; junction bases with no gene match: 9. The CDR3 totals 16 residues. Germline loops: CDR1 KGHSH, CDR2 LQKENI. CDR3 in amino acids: CASSRREGQGNNEQFF. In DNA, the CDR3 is TGTGCCAGCTCACGTAGGGAGGGACAGGGTAACAATGAGCAGTTCTTC.